One sample yielded the 27 T cell receptor beta chains listed below, sequenced in a study of radiation and T cells in renal cell carcinoma. Described time point: baseline pretreatment blood. Treatment defined: 15 Gy SBRT to primary tumor, nephrectomy 4 weeks later. The method was immunoSEQ multiplex PCR; TCRdb's version includes in-frame clones alone and lacks a portion of them. The data hold 150,000 or so clones, with about 87% observed a single time. Specimen: blood, collected from a patient whose treatment included radiotherapy and nephrectomy. All receptors derive from a woman in her sixties or seventies with renal cell carcinoma.

The chain carries TRBV9 and TRBJ2-2; tentative D call: TRBD2 (6 bases). V was shortened by 0 bases and J by 5 bases, with 23 bases between the two germline ends. Looked up from germline, CDR1 is SGDLS and CDR2 is YYNGEE. CDR3 length: 19 amino acids. The CDR3 loop is CASSVGLGPGTQFTGELFF. CDR3 bases: TGTGCCAGCAGCGTAGGCCTGGGTCCCGGGACTCAATTTACCGGGGAGCTGTTTTTT.

This clone occurred once. The chain has TRBV30 and TRBJ1-2, with TRBD1 matching 7 bases. The V segment lost 3 bases and the J segment 8 bases; nucleotides outside the gene matches: 9. The CDR3 consists of 13 residues. Per the germline V gene, CDR1 is GTSNPN and CDR2 is SVGIG (reference sequence). In nucleotides, the CDR3 is TGTGCCTGGAGGGGAGGACAGGTCAACGGCTACACCTTC. Amino acid sequence: CAWRGGQVNGYTF.

The J gene is TRBJ1-3, the V gene TRBV7-3; 9 nucleotides agree with TRBD1. V lost 2 bases, J lost 0 bases, and 2 bases stayed unmatched. Germline V gene sequence: CDR1 SGHTA, CDR2 FQGTGA. The CDR3 extends over 16 amino acids. For the CDR3, the DNA is TGTGCCAGCAGCTTAGGACAGGGGAGCTCTGGAAACACCATATATTTT. It codes for CASSLGQGSSGNTIYF.

In its sample, this clone was seen once. This chain links TRBV4-1 with TRBJ2-5; D is perhaps TRBD1 (5 bases). The CDR3 length is 15 residues. The ends were cut back, 4 bases at V and 0 bases at J, with 12 bases in the middle. Germline CDR1 MGHRA, CDR2 YSYEKL. The CDR3 coding sequence is TGCGCCAGCAGCCCGGGCCCAGGGCACCAAGAGACCCAGTACTTC. This sequence encodes CASSPGPGHQETQYF.

The chain links TRBV7-2 to TRBJ1-5; TRBD1 is a possible D gene (5 bases). The CDR3 extends over 16 amino acids. Germline loops: CDR1 SGHTA, CDR2 FQGNSA. Trimming took 5 bases from V and 1 from J, leaving 15 bases between them. The CDR3 loop is CASSPRGVASNQPQHF. As DNA, the CDR3 is TGTGCCAGCAGCCCCCGAGGGGTGGCGAGCAATCAGCCCCAGCATTTT.

The chain joins TRBV19 to TRBJ2-5; no firm D call. This CDR3 has 14 residues. Per germline, CDR1 LNHDA and CDR2 SQIVND (reference sequence). Trimming cost V 4 bases and J 0 bases, with 9 bases left between them. CDR3 DNA sequence: TGTGCCAGTAGTAAGACTGGGTACCAAGAGACCCAGTACTTC. It translates to CASSKTGYQETQYF.

J is TRBJ2-1 and V is TRBV29-1; 13 positions match TRBD2. Trimming removed 7 bases from V and 10 bases from J; junction bases left unmatched: 10. Germline assignment: CDR1 SQVTM and CDR2 ANQGSEA. The CDR3 loop spans 14 amino acids. CDR3 residues: CSAGGLAGPSEQFF. For the CDR3, the DNA is TGCAGCGCTGGGGGACTAGCGGGGCCATCGGAGCAGTTCTTC.

The chain is built from TRBV11-2 and TRBJ1-2; D call uncertain. V lost 3 bases and J 4 bases, leaving 9 bases between the germline ends. The CDR3 covers 13 residues. Germline lookup yields CDR1 SGHAT and CDR2 FQNNGV. CDR3 in amino acids: CASSLVVSYGYTF. CDR3 DNA sequence: TGTGCCAGCAGCTTGGTGGTCAGCTATGGCTACACCTTC.

Only a few counts were recorded for this clone. The chain links TRBV21-1 to TRBJ1-5. TRBV21-1 constitutes a pseudogene. The CDR3 is 16 amino acids. The CDR3 DNA follows: TGTGCCAGCATAAAGATTATCGCGGGATCTCATCAGCCCCAGCATTTT. The encoded protein is CASIKIIAGSHQPQHF.

This sequence joins TRBV27 and TRBJ1-1, with D unresolved. Looked up from germline, CDR1 is MNHEY and CDR2 is SMNVEV (reference sequence). This CDR3 has 13 amino acids. The germline V and J ends were trimmed by 6 bases and 7 bases, with 15 bases remaining between them. The CDR3: CASSISMDGEAFF. CDR3 DNA sequence: TGTGCCAGCAGCATCTCTATGGACGGTGAAGCTTTCTTT.

The chain links TRBV7-9 to TRBJ2-7, with D perhaps TRBD2 (6 bases). Germline V gene lookup returns CDR1 SEHNR and CDR2 FQNEAQ (reference sequence). The CDR3 runs 12 residues. V was shortened by 6 bases and J by 4 bases, with 10 bases between the two germline ends. The CDR3, as DNA: TGTGCCAGCAGTGCGGGGTGGTACGAGCAGTACTTC. Protein product: CASSAGWYEQYF.

The chain carries TRBV28 and TRBJ2-5; D may be TRBD2 (5 bases). V was shortened by 4 bases and J by 3 bases, with 6 bases between the two germline ends. The CDR3 has 12 residues. Germline V lookup: CDR1 MDHEN, CDR2 SYDVKM. The CDR3 region has the DNA TGTGCCAGCAGTTCAGCGGAAGAGACCCAGTACTTC. This translates into CASSSAEETQYF.

Comment on this clone: At the DNA level, this CDR3 is encoded by other sequences in the same sample as well. The chain joins TRBV19 to TRBJ1-1; no clear D gene. V was cut by 3 bases and J by 1 base, with 9 bases left in between. Germline CDR1 LNHDA, CDR2 SQIVND (reference sequence). CDR3 length: 14 amino acids. In nucleotides, the CDR3 is TGTGCCAGTAGTATTGGGCAGGCGAACACTGAAGCTTTCTTT. Translated: CASSIGQANTEAFF.

The chain combines TRBV6-1 with TRBJ1-4; D may be TRBD1 (5 bases). The CDR3 sequence is 13 residues long. The ends were cut back, 7 bases at V and 7 bases at J, with 13 bases in the middle. Germline loops: CDR1 MNHNS, CDR2 SASEGT. The CDR3 spells CASTRGGGEKLFF. Here the CDR3 DNA reads TGTGCCAGCACCCGGGGGGGTGGTGAAAAACTGTTTTTT.

This clone was seen only once. In the same sample, other DNA sequences code for this CDR3. CDR3 bases: TGTGCCTGGACAGGTGGGGGGGGCTACACCTTC. Its translation: CAWTGGGGYTF. The rearrangement links TRBV30 to TRBJ1-2, with a weak D call TRBD1 (5 bases). The V end was cut by 4 bases, the J end by 8 bases, with 11 bases between. In germline, CDR1 is GTSNPN, CDR2 SVGIG (reference sequence). The CDR3 runs 11 residues.

This clone was counted between two and nine times. This rearrangement joins TRBV4-2 to TRBJ1-1; tentative D call: TRBD1 (6 bases). The V gene's germline CDR1 is LGHNA and CDR2 YNFKEQ. V lost 3 bases to trimming and J lost 5 bases, with 13 bases between them. This CDR3 spans 14 amino acids. The CDR3 DNA reads as TGTGCCAGCAGCCAGCCCACAGGGAAGACTGAAGCTTTCTTT. It specifies CASSQPTGKTEAFF.

The rearrangement joins TRBV6-1 to TRBJ1-2; TRBD1 might be the D (6 bases). V lost 2 bases to trimming and J lost 7 bases, with 29 bases between them. The CDR3 consists of 19 residues. The V gene's germline CDR1 is MNHNS and CDR2 SASEGT. The CDR3 DNA follows: TGTGCCAGCAGTGAAAGGCGAGGCTTGACAGGACCCGAAGCGGGTGGCTACACCTTC. This translates into CASSERRGLTGPEAGGYTF.

The chain employs TRBV7-2 and TRBJ2-6; the D is unclear. This CDR3 has 13 residues. V dropped 10 bases and J dropped 0 bases, with 7 bases sitting between them. Per the germline V gene, CDR1 is SGHTA and CDR2 is FQGNSA. CDR3 DNA: TGTGCCACCCGACCCTCTGGGGCCAACGTCCTGACTTTC. It yields the protein CATRPSGANVLTF. The whole variable domain, filled in from reference TRBV7-2 and TRBJ2-6, reads GAGVSQSPSNKVTEKGKDVELRCDPISGHTALYWYRQSLGQGLEFLIYFQGNSAPDKSGLPSDRFSAERTGGSVSTLTIQRTQQEDSAVYLCATRPSGANVLTFGAGSRLTVL.

V gene TRBV5-1 combines with J gene TRBJ2-1; 7 bases map to TRBD2. V dropped 0 bases and J dropped 4; count of bases not matched to a gene: 4. This CDR3 region has 15 residues. Germline values: CDR1 SGHRS, CDR2 YFSETQ. CDR3 in amino acids: CASSLGRGIYNEQFF. The CDR3 DNA follows: TGCGCCAGCAGCTTGGGGCGGGGGATATACAATGAGCAGTTCTTC.

This sequence joins TRBV10-3 and TRBJ2-4; tentative D call: TRBD1 (6 bases). CDR1 and CDR2 (germline): ENHRY, SYGVKD. The CDR3 loop spans 14 amino acids. Trimming removed 3 bases at V and 4 bases at J, with 10 bases between. The CDR3 region is CAISDTGTKNIQYF. As DNA, the CDR3 is TGTGCCATCAGTGACACCGGGACAAAAAACATTCAGTACTTC.

CDR3 DNA sequence: TGTGCCAGCAGTTCCACGGGACAGGGGGGGAATGGCTACACCTTC. This sequence encodes CASSSTGQGGNGYTF. The chain is built from TRBV25-1 and TRBJ1-2; 11 nucleotides align to TRBD1. The CDR3 has 15 amino acids. From germline, CDR1 is MGHDK and CDR2 SYGVNS. Trimming took 5 bases from V and 6 from J; bases not matched to a gene: 8.

The chain links TRBV7-2 to TRBJ2-2, with D perhaps matching TRBD2 (6 bases). The germline gives CDR1 SGHTA, CDR2 FQGNSA. V lost 4 bases and J 5 bases, leaving 11 bases between the germline ends. CDR3 length: 14 residues. This CDR3 reads CASSYLAGTGELFF. CDR3 nucleotide sequence: TGTGCCAGCAGCTACCTCGCGGGGACCGGGGAGCTGTTTTTT.

The V and J genes are TRBV6-1 and TRBJ2-7; possible D gene TRBD1, 6 bases. Germline V gene sequence: CDR1 MNHNS, CDR2 SASEGT. CDR3 length: 13 residues. The V and J ends lost 4 bases and 6 bases respectively, with 13 bases between them. The CDR3 sequence: CASSARQDSEQYF. The CDR3 DNA reads TGTGCCAGCAGTGCGAGACAGGACTCCGAGCAGTACTTC.

The chain recombines TRBV21-1 with TRBJ1-5. TRBV21-1 is termed a pseudogene. This CDR3 contains 13 residues. The CDR3 DNA is TGTGCCAGCAGGGGCAGCGCCCCCCAGCCCCAGCATTTT. This gives the protein CASRGSAPQPQHF.

V gene TRBV7-2 combines with J gene TRBJ1-1; 8 bases map to TRBD1. Germline V CDR1 and CDR2: SGHTA, FQGNSA. The CDR3 extends over 13 amino acids. Trimming removed 3 bases from V and 4 bases from J; junction bases left unmatched: 1. In nucleotides, the CDR3 is TGTGCCAGCAGCTTTACAGGGGGCACTGAAGCTTTCTTT. Its protein product is CASSFTGGTEAFF.

The chain links TRBV19 to TRBJ1-1; tentatively, D is TRBD1 (5 bases). CDR3 size: 14 residues. Trimming shortened V by 7 bases and J by 0 bases, and 12 bases separated the two germline ends. CDR1 and CDR2 (germline): LNHDA, SQIVND (reference sequence). CDR3 coding DNA: TGTGCCAGTATGATGACAGCAATGAACACTGAAGCTTTCTTT. Its protein is CASMMTAMNTEAFF. Full variable domain (remainder filled in from reference TRBV19 and TRBJ1-1): DGGITQSPKYLFRKEGQNVTLSCEQNLNHDAMYWYRQDPGQGLRLIYYSQIVNDFQKGDIAEGYSVSREKKESFPLTVTSAQKNPTAFYLCASMMTAMNTEAFFGQGTRLTVV.

This rearrangement joins TRBV19 to TRBJ2-6; TRBD1 matches at 7 bases. The ends lost 5 bases at V and 2 bases at J; junction bases unmatched: 3. The germline V gene has CDR1 LNHDA and CDR2 SQIVND (reference sequence). This CDR3 has 15 amino acids. CDR3 sequence (DNA): TGTGCCAGTAGTCCGACAGGGACTGGGGCCAACGTCCTGACTTTC. Translating it yields CASSPTGTGANVLTF. The variable domain in full, completed from reference TRBV19 and TRBJ2-6, reads DGGITQSPKYLFRKEGQNVTLSCEQNLNHDAMYWYRQDPGQGLRLIYYSQIVNDFQKGDIAEGYSVSREKKESFPLTVTSAQKNPTAFYLCASSPTGTGANVLTFGAGSRLTVL.